These T cell receptor beta chains were read from a single sample in a study of chemoradiotherapy in HPV16-positive cancers. The assay was immunoSEQ multiplex PCR, and TCRdb's table has in-frame clones only and misses some. Of some 28,000 clones listed, more than 80% are singletons. The specimen was blood, collected from a patient who underwent chemoradiotherapy. The receptors were sampled from a human donor with HPV-associated anogenital cancer. Both conserved end residues are part of each CDR3. A D gene is named only where the DNA matches it firmly. Some rows mark clone size as missing; the rest say once, few, many or name a class of expanded clone.

abundance	d_gene	v_gene	j_gene	CDR3nt	CDR3aa
NA	TRBD1	TRBV28	TRBJ1-1	TGTGCCAGCAGTACCGCGGGACAGGGGTCAATGGGGGCTTTCTTT	CASSTAGQGSMGAFF
NA	NA	TRBV18	TRBJ1-1	TGTGCCAGCTCATTTTCTCGACAGCGAGAAGCTTTCTTT	CASSFSRQREAFF
NA	NA	TRBV18	TRBJ1-1	TGTGCCAGCTCACTAAGGGAGGGCACTGAAGCTTTCTTT	CASSLREGTEAFF
once	TRBD2	TRBV5-1	TRBJ2-2	TGCGCCAGCAGCGCCGGACTAGCGGGGGTGAACACCGGGGAGCTGTTTTTT	CASSAGLAGVNTGELFF
NA	NA	TRBV4-2	TRBJ1-1	TGTGCCAGCAGCCAAGATATGGTCGGGGCCTTCACTGAAGCTTTCTTT	CASSQDMVGAFTEAFF
NA	NA	TRBV19	TRBJ1-2	TGTGCCAGTAGTATTAGGGAGAGTCGCTATGGCTACACCTTC	CASSIRESRYGYTF
NA	NA	TRBV19	TRBJ1-5	TGTGCCAGTAGTATGGGGGGCGGCCAGCCCCAGCATTTT	CASSMGGGQPQHF
NA	NA	TRBV19	TRBJ2-6	TGTGCCAGTAGTATTACTGGGGCCAACGTCCTGACTTTC	CASSITGANVLTF
NA	NA	TRBV6-5	TRBJ1-3	TGTGCCAGCAGTTACAGTGCAGGGCGCTCTGGAAACACCATATATTTT	CASSYSAGRSGNTIYF
NA	TRBD2	TRBV2	TRBJ2-3	TGTGCCAGCAGTGAATTTGGGCGGGGGGGCCCAGATACGCAGTATTTT	CASSEFGRGGPDTQYF
NA	NA	TRBV6-1	TRBJ1-1	TGTGCCAGCAGACCAAGGGATGTCACTGAAGCTTTCTTT	CASRPRDVTEAFF
NA	TRBD2	TRBV7-2	TRBJ2-3	TGTGCCAGCAGCTTCGGGACTAAAACAGATACGCAGTATTTT	CASSFGTKTDTQYF
NA	TRBD1	TRBV5-1	TRBJ1-1	TGCGCCAGCAGCTTGGTACCGACAGGGCGCGGAACTGAAGCTTTCTTT	CASSLVPTGRGTEAFF
few	NA	TRBV19	TRBJ2-2	TGTGCCAGTAGTATAAAGCGAGGCACCGGGGAGCTGTTTTTT	CASSIKRGTGELFF
NA	TRBD2	TRBV7-6	TRBJ2-2	TGTGCCAGCAGCTTACGGGGGGGAGTCACCGGGGAGCTGTTTTTT	CASSLRGGVTGELFF
once	TRBD2	TRBV6-1	TRBJ2-3	TGTGCCAGCAGTGTGGCGGGGGGAATTCGTACGCAGTATTTT	CASSVAGGIRTQYF
NA	NA	TRBV12-5	TRBJ2-2	TGTGCTAGTGGTTTGGGGGCTCCGACCGGGGAGCTGTTTTTT	CASGLGAPTGELFF
NA	TRBD1	TRBV5-5	TRBJ2-3	TGTGCCAGCAGGTATGGGACAGGGACGCAGTATTTT	CASRYGTGTQYF
NA	NA	TRBV5-1	TRBJ1-4	TGCGCCAGCAGCTTCGGGTCTCCGGCGCTCGTTAATGAAAAACTGTTTTTT	CASSFGSPALVNEKLFF
NA	TRBD1	TRBV18	TRBJ1-2	TGTGCCAGCTCATCGAATGACAGGGGTATAGGTGGCTACACCTTC	CASSSNDRGIGGYTF
NA	TRBD2	TRBV7-2	TRBJ2-7	TGTGCCAGCAGCCCTGGACTAGCGGGGGGGGGTTACTCCGAGCAGTACTTC	CASSPGLAGGGYSEQYF
NA	TRBD2	TRBV7-2	TRBJ2-3	TGTGCCAGCAGCTTGGGGGTACTAGCGGGGGGGCTGGCAGATACGCAGTATTTT	CASSLGVLAGGLADTQYF
NA	TRBD1	TRBV14	TRBJ1-2	TGTGCCAGCAGCCACCCCGGGGGACAGGGGGCAGATGGCTACACCTTC	CASSHPGGQGADGYTF
NA	NA	TRBV5-1	TRBJ1-2	TGCGCCAGCAGCTTGGACCCCGCGGCTAACTATGGCTACACCTTC	CASSLDPAANYGYTF
NA	NA	TRBV7-2	TRBJ1-3	TGTGCCAGCAGCTTAGGGCCCGGAAACACCATATATTTT	CASSLGPGNTIYF
few	TRBD1	TRBV2	TRBJ1-6	TGTGCCAGCAGGGGACAGACAAATTCACCCCTCCACTTT	CASRGQTNSPLHF
NA	TRBD1	TRBV7-2	TRBJ1-1	TGTGCCAGCAGCATGAATAAGGGGGCTTTAGGCACTGAAGCTTTCTTT	CASSMNKGALGTEAFF
NA	NA	TRBV5-1	TRBJ1-6	TGCGCCAGCAGCTTGGGGCAGGGAGGTTCACCCCTCCACTTT	CASSLGQGGSPLHF
NA	NA	TRBV7-2	TRBJ1-3	TGTGCCAGCAGCTTAGACAGGGTACTTTCTGGAAACACCATATATTTT	CASSLDRVLSGNTIYF
NA	NA	TRBV19	TRBJ1-1	TGTGCCAGTAACCCCGCGGGGACCACTGAAGCTTTCTTT	CASNPAGTTEAFF
NA	TRBD2	TRBV11-2	TRBJ2-3	TGTGCCAGCAGCTCCGGACTAGCGGGGGTGATAGATACGCAGTATTTT	CASSSGLAGVIDTQYF
NA	NA	TRBV28	TRBJ1-1	TGTGCCAGCAGTTTTCAGGCAGGCGGAGCTTTCTTT	CASSFQAGGAFF
NA	TRBD1	TRBV30	TRBJ1-2	TGTGCCTGCGACAGGGTGGATCGATATGGCTACACCTTC	CACDRVDRYGYTF
few	TRBD1	TRBV2	TRBJ2-4	TGTGCCAGCAGGGGACAGGGGCGAATAGCCAAAAACATTCAGTACTTC	CASRGQGRIAKNIQYF
once	TRBD2	TRBV4-2	TRBJ2-5	TGTGCCAGCAGCCCCTCCGGCCCAGCGGGGGAGGAGACCCAGTACTTC	CASSPSGPAGEETQYF
NA	TRBD2	TRBV6-5	TRBJ2-1	TGTGCCAGCAGTTACTCTATTTCTAGCGGGGTGTATGAGCAGTTCTTC	CASSYSISSGVYEQFF
NA	TRBD1	TRBV9	TRBJ1-1	TGTGCCAGCACCTCTAGGACAGGAGAAGCTTTCTTT	CASTSRTGEAFF
NA	TRBD2	TRBV2	TRBJ2-2	TGTGCCAGCAGTAGGGGACTAGGGTACACCGGGGAGCTGTTTTTT	CASSRGLGYTGELFF
NA	TRBD1	TRBV19	TRBJ1-6	TGTGCCAGTCGGACAGGGCGATCACCCCTCCACTTT	CASRTGRSPLHF
few	NA	TRBV30	TRBJ1-4	TGTGCCTGGCAGGATGAAAAACTGTTTTTT	CAWQDEKLFF
NA	NA	TRBV5-1	TRBJ2-1	TGCGCCAGCAGCTTGTCGCCAGCCGCCTACAATGAGCAGTTCTTC	CASSLSPAAYNEQFF
few	NA	TRBV19	TRBJ1-1	TGTGCCAGTAGTATTCGGACACCCAGGACGGGAACTGAAGCTTTCTTT	CASSIRTPRTGTEAFF
NA	TRBD1	TRBV12-5	TRBJ1-5	TGTGCTAGTGGTTCTCCCCCCCCGGGACAGAGCAATCAGCCCCAGCATTTT	CASGSPPPGQSNQPQHF
once	TRBD1	TRBV2	TRBJ1-2	TGTGCCAGCAGGACCATAACACAGGGGTATGGCTACACCTTC	CASRTITQGYGYTF
NA	NA	TRBV27	TRBJ2-2	TGTGCCAGCAGTCCCCGCTGGGGGACCGGGGAGCTGTTTTTT	CASSPRWGTGELFF
NA	NA	TRBV20-1	TRBJ2-1	TGCAGTGCCGGCCCCATTGAGCAGTTCTTC	CSAGPIEQFF
few	NA	TRBV7-2	TRBJ1-2	TGTGCCAGCAGCTTTGACAGTCTCTATGGCTACACCTTC	CASSFDSLYGYTF
NA	TRBD1	TRBV19	TRBJ1-2	TGTGCCAGTAGTATATCTGAGACAGGGGCTTTTGGCTACACCTTC	CASSISETGAFGYTF
NA	NA	TRBV19	TRBJ2-2	TGTGCCAGTAGCGGGATCACCGGGGAGCTGTTTTTT	CASSGITGELFF
NA	NA	TRBV5-1	TRBJ1-1	TGCGCCAGCAGAGGAGGGGGAACTGAAGCTTTCTTT	CASRGGGTEAFF
NA	TRBD2	TRBV2	TRBJ2-1	TGTGCCAGCAGTGAATCGTGGCTAGCGGGCGGGGGTGAGCAGTTCTTC	CASSESWLAGGGEQFF
once	NA	TRBV5-5	TRBJ1-1	TGTGCCAGCAGCTTGGCCCATCAGAACACTGAAGCTTTCTTT	CASSLAHQNTEAFF
NA	NA	TRBV29-1	TRBJ2-5	TGCAGCGTTGCGAAAGCTAACCAAGAGACCCAGTACTTC	CSVAKANQETQYF
NA	TRBD2	TRBV9	TRBJ2-3	TGTGCCAGCAGCGGAGCGGGGGTAGTGGGGGGAGATACGCAGTATTTT	CASSGAGVVGGDTQYF
few	NA	TRBV5-1	TRBJ1-6	TGCGCCAGCAGCCCTTTGGGGGATGCGAATTCACCCCTCCACTTT	CASSPLGDANSPLHF